Each of the 18 T cell receptor beta chains below was sequenced from the same sample in a study of human T cells and chemical hapten exposure (dated by TCRdb to the early 2020s). The time point label of this sample denotes: healthy volunteer bleed at 2 weeks. Total RNA was extracted from unfractionated whole blood that had been collected in Tempus Blood RNA tubes. Library preparation used RACE. Sequenced on a NextSeq 500. TCRdb handled the public reads itself, with Q25 trimming in fastp and clone calling in MiXCR, and kept productive beta chains. Every entry covers one CDR3 protein and lists the most common genes and DNA from its rows. This sample holds around 130,000 distinct CDR3 sequences; more than 7.5% were observed only once. The ten biggest clones cover 1.5% to 2% of the sample. The sample taken for sequencing was whole blood. The receptor source for this set is a male donor in good health. Some clones in this sample may be carry-over from other donors' samples.

This clonotype was observed a handful of times. The chain joins TRBV5-1 to TRBJ2-7, with TRBD2 identical over 15 bases. Germline CDR1 is SGHRS and CDR2 is YFSETQ. The ends lost 3 bases at V and 3 bases at J; junction bases unmatched: 7. The CDR3 is 17 residues long. The CDR3 sequence: CASSYGPGLAGGYEQYF. The CDR3 nucleotides read TGCGCCAGCAGCTACGGACCGGGACTAGCGGGAGGCTACGAGCAGTACTTC.

This clonotype appeared many times. The chain recombines TRBV12-3 or TRBV12-4 with TRBJ1-3; TRBD1 aligns across 8 bases. This CDR3 region has 14 residues. V lost 6 bases, J lost 5 bases, and 6 bases stayed unmatched. The CDR3 DNA is TGTGCCAGCAGCCTGGGACAGGCTAGAAACACCATATATTTT. Its translation is CASSLGQARNTIYF.

This clonotype occurred a few times. This chain links TRBV29-1 with TRBJ1-3; no clear D gene. V was shortened by 2 bases and J by 3 bases, with 2 bases between the two germline ends. The germline V gene has CDR1 SQVTM and CDR2 ANQGSEA. This CDR3 contains 11 residues. CDR3 DNA: TGCAGCGTTGAACTTGGAAACACCATATATTTT. Amino acid sequence: CSVELGNTIYF. Full variable domain (rest looked up from reference TRBV29-1 and TRBJ1-3): SAVISQKPSRDICQRGTSLTIQCQVDSQVTMMFWYRQQPGQSLTLIATANQGSEATYESGFVIDKFPISRPNLTFSTLTVSNMSPEDSSIYLCSVELGNTIYFGEGSWLTVV.

This chain links TRBV12-3 or TRBV12-4 with TRBJ2-2, with a possible D match to TRBD2 (5 bases). This CDR3 has 13 amino acids. The V and J ends lost 7 bases and 4 bases respectively, with 10 bases between them. CDR3 in DNA: TGTGCCAGCACCCCTCGGGGCACCGGGGAGCTGTTTTTT. It yields the protein CASTPRGTGELFF.

The chain has TRBV19 and TRBJ2-2, with TRBD2 identical over 8 bases. Germline CDR1 reads LNHDA; CDR2 reads SQIVND (reference sequence). The length of the CDR3 is 15 residues. V dropped 3 bases and J dropped 2; count of bases not matched to a gene: 2. Here the CDR3 reads CASSITSGNTGELFF. CDR3 in DNA: TGTGCCAGTAGTATCACTAGCGGTAACACCGGGGAGCTGTTTTTT.

The genes are TRBV28 and TRBJ2-1; perhaps D is TRBD1 or TRBD2 (5 bases each). The CDR3 loop spans 15 amino acids. From germline, CDR1 is MDHEN and CDR2 SYDVKM. Trimming cost V 5 bases and J 8 bases, with 19 bases left between them. CDR3: CASSTRDPDWDEQFF. The CDR3 DNA sequence: TGTGCCAGCAGTACCCGGGACCCAGATTGGGATGAGCAGTTCTTC.

Only a few counts were recorded for this clonotype. V and J are TRBV6-5 and TRBJ2-3; 7 bases align to TRBD1. The CDR3 runs to 12 residues. The J segment lost 4 bases and the V segment lost 7 bases, leaving 2 bases of the junction unmatched. Germline lookup yields CDR1 MNHEY and CDR2 SVGAGI. In nucleotides, the CDR3 is TGTGCCAGCAAAGACAGGGCAGATACGCAGTATTTT. Protein sequence: CASKDRADTQYF.

The sample holds a few counts of this clonotype. In DNA, the CDR3 is TGCAGCGTTGTCAGGGGCGAAGGGGCCCAGTACTTC. Translating gives CSVVRGEGAQYF. This sequence joins TRBV29-1 and TRBJ2-5; D is perhaps TRBD1 (6 bases). The V gene lost 4 bases and the J gene lost 9 bases, with 15 bases spanning the gap. The CDR3 is 12 amino acids. CDR1 and CDR2 (germline): SQVTM, ANQGSEA.

The V gene is TRBV12-3 or TRBV12-4, the J gene TRBJ2-6; possibly TRBD1 or TRBD2 for D (5 bases each). The CDR3 is 18 residues long. Trimming took off 5 bases at V and 12 bases at J, with 29 bases between the two ends. In nucleotides, the CDR3 is TGTGCCAGCAGTCCTGGGACCGCTCGGCCCCCTGGGCTCAGCGTCCTGACTTTC. Translation gives CASSPGTARPPGLSVLTF.

The table lists this clonotype with many counts. This sequence joins TRBV5-5 and TRBJ2-5; weak D call: TRBD2 (6 bases). This CDR3 has 13 residues. Trimming took 4 bases from V and 2 from J, leaving 9 bases between them. Germline loops: CDR1 SGHKS, CDR2 YYEKEE (reference sequence). The CDR3 is CASSLTRQETQYF. CDR3 DNA: TGTGCCAGCAGCCTGACTAGGCAAGAGACCCAGTACTTC.

Here the CDR3 reads CASSYADRISYEQYF. The CDR3 DNA sequence: TGTGCCAGCAGTTACGCGGACAGGATTTCCTACGAGCAGTACTTC. The rearrangement joins TRBV6-6 to TRBJ2-7, with 7 bases fitting TRBD1. Germline trimming cut 2 bases from V and 1 base from J; bases unmatched to any gene: 5. The CDR3 length is 15 residues. CDR1 and CDR2 (germline): MNHNY, SVGAGI (reference sequence).

This clonotype was counted many times. The chain combines TRBV30 with TRBJ1-2; perhaps TRBD1 as D (6 bases). V gave up 3 bases and J gave up 7 bases, with 21 bases separating them. The germline CDR1 and CDR2 sequences are GTSNPN and SVGIG (reference sequence). The CDR3 totals 15 residues. CDR3: CAWSSETGGFSGYTF. The CDR3 DNA reads TGTGCCTGGAGCTCCGAGACAGGAGGGTTCTCTGGCTACACCTTC.

The gene calls are TRBV11-2 and TRBJ2-7, with D possibly matching TRBD1 (5 bases). The CDR3 sequence is 11 residues long. Per germline, CDR1 SGHAT and CDR2 FQNNGV. Trimming stripped 3 bases from V and 6 bases from J, with 6 bases between. This CDR3 reads CASSFDSEQYF. CDR3 sequence (DNA): TGTGCCAGCAGCTTCGACAGCGAGCAGTACTTC.

This clonotype was seen ten or more times. The J gene is TRBJ1-5, the V gene TRBV27, with 9 nucleotides matching TRBD1. The CDR3 is 14 amino acids. Germline CDR1 is MNHEY and CDR2 is SMNVEV (reference sequence). V was clipped by 7 bases and J by 6 bases; unmatched bases: 7. This chain's CDR3 is CASTLTGGSQPQHF. CDR3 DNA sequence: TGTGCCAGCACCCTCACAGGGGGCAGTCAGCCCCAGCATTTT.

The chain employs TRBV27 and TRBJ1-5, with TRBD1 matching 10 bases. Germline CDR1 and CDR2: MNHEY and SMNVEV (reference sequence). V shed 3 bases and J 6 bases; nucleotides not matched to a gene: 8. The CDR3 sequence is 16 residues long. The CDR3 region is CASSFDRGRNPQPQHF. The DNA for the CDR3 is TGTGCCAGCAGTTTCGACAGGGGGCGAAATCCTCAGCCCCAGCATTTT.

There are a few counts of this clonotype. J is TRBJ1-1 and V is TRBV6-5, with D perhaps TRBD1 (6 bases). Germline V CDR1 and CDR2: MNHEY, SVGAGI. This CDR3 region has 18 residues. The V gene lost 0 bases and the J gene lost 1 base, with 18 bases spanning the gap. The CDR3 region has the DNA TGTGCCAGCAGTTACTCCCTGGGTGGCAGGGGATCGAACACTGAAGCTTTCTTT. Protein product: CASSYSLGGRGSNTEAFF.

The chain has TRBV7-9 and TRBJ2-5; 8 bases match TRBD2. The V and J ends lost 2 bases and 9 bases, in that order; junction bases with no gene match: 11. From germline, CDR1 is SEHNR and CDR2 FQNEAQ (reference sequence). The CDR3 is made up of 15 amino acids. CDR3 sequence (DNA): TGTGCCAGCAGCTTATTACCAGCGGGGGTGGAGTCCCAGTACTTC. Its translation is CASSLLPAGVESQYF.

In its sample, this clonotype was seen many times. The chain couples TRBV7-9 to TRBJ1-1; D not resolved. The ends were cut back, 3 bases at V and 11 bases at J, with 10 bases in the middle. The CDR3 has 11 amino acids. The germline gives CDR1 SEHNR, CDR2 FQNEAQ (reference sequence). CDR3 amino acids: CASSFAEEAFF. DNA of the CDR3: TGTGCCAGCAGCTTCGCCGAGGAGGCTTTCTTT.